The source of this TCR beta chain is a study of shared clonotypes between healthy human individuals. Study results and caveats: Although depth was large, rarefaction showed that sequencing of the sorted subsets was incomplete.

The data were produced by immunoSEQ multiplex PCR, yet TCRdb's version contains in-frame clones alone and is incomplete. Of about 2 million clones listed, roughly 94% are singletons. Note on this clone: Antigen: not known.

V lost 0 bases and J 0 bases, leaving 3 bases between the germline ends. The CDR3 consists of 13 residues. The V gene's germline CDR1 is SGHTS and CDR2 YDEGEE. Subsets obtained from CD4+ cells comprised CD45RA+ naive and CD45RA-negative memory cells. The receptor's source is a man aged 18 to 29 in good health. Material for sequencing was naive CD4+ T cells sorted from blood. Described subset: CD45RA+ positively selected. V usage is TRBV5-8 and J usage is TRBJ1-1; no clear D gene. For the CDR3, the DNA is TGTGCCAGCAGCTTGGTCCTGAACACTGAAGCTTTCTTT. It is translated as CASSLVLNTEAFF.